This T cell receptor (beta chain) was found in a study of shared clonotypes between healthy human individuals. The CDR3 length is 14 residues. The V end lost 0 bases, the J end lost 0 bases, and 6 bases lay between the germline ends. Germline V gene sequence: CDR1 KGHSH, CDR2 LQKENI. Sequencing was performed with immunoSEQ multiplex PCR; in TCRdb, only in-frame clones are kept and a portion is missing. The sample includes some 2,100,000 clones, nearly 97% of them seen just once. As concerns this clone: Other nucleotide sequences in the sample specify the same CDR3.

The clonotype originates from a man between 18 and 35 years old in good health. Sequencing was performed on naive CD4+ T cells sorted from blood. The subset denotes: CD45RA+ positively selected. The chain carries TRBV18 and TRBJ2-7; D may be TRBD1 (5 bases). CDR3 bases: TGTGCCAGCTCACCACCGGGGCGCTCCTACGAGCAGTACTTC. It specifies CASSPPGRSYEQYF.